This T cell receptor beta chain was captured in a study of PD-1 blockade in classical Hodgkin lymphoma. Study-wide findings and caveats: Unlike CD8+ TCR diversity, which did not rise significantly by C4D1, CD4+ TCR diversity did. Exclusion removed patients who began nivolumab under 1 year after ASCT. Baseline diversity in complete responders resembled that of newly diagnosed patients.

Following autologous stem cell transplantation, relapse occurred in every patient, and exposure to brentuximab vedotin varied. Progressive disease, partial response or complete response was each patient's best response. The repertoire was sequenced with immunoSEQ multiplex PCR; TCRdb's copy has only in-frame clones and lacks some. The repertoire holds 90,000 to 120,000 clones, with 80% to 90% as singletons. The sample holds one count of this clone. Its antigen remains unidentified. This receptor was obtained from a human donor with classical Hodgkin lymphoma. Sequencing was performed on peripheral blood mononuclear cells (PBMCs), taken before the second cycle of nivolumab.

CDR3 residues: CASSPWGKTASVKTQYF. The CDR3, as DNA: TGCGCCAGCAGCCCCTGGGGAAAAACAGCATCAGTGAAGACCCAGTACTTC. The gene calls are TRBV5-1 and TRBJ2-5; D not certain. This CDR3 comprises 17 residues. Looked up from germline, CDR1 is SGHRS and CDR2 is YFSETQ. Trimming removed 4 bases at V and 6 bases at J, with 25 bases between. The whole variable domain, filled in from reference TRBV5-1 and TRBJ2-5, reads KAGVTQTPRYLIKTRGQQVTLSCSPISGHRSVSWYQQTPGQGLQFLFEYFSETQRNKGNFPGRFSGRQFSNSRSEMNVSTLELGDSALYLCASSPWGKTASVKTQYFGPGTRLLVL.